A single sample is the source of the 27 T cell receptor beta chains below, sequenced in a study of OX40 agonist ivuxolimab in advanced cancers. This table comes from immunoSEQ multiplex PCR, and its TCRdb copy is limited to in-frame clones, with some not included. The sample consists of roughly 67,000 clones, more than 85% of them appearing once. The source material was CD4+ or CD8+ T cells sorted from blood, sampled in a trial of the OX40 agonist ivuxolimab. Source of these receptors: an adult with an advanced solid tumor such as melanoma, head and neck, liver or kidney cancer.

V usage is TRBV7-6 and J usage is TRBJ1-3; D is unresolved. V was clipped by 3 bases and J by 4 bases, with 10 bases between them. The CDR3 has 14 amino acids. Germline loops: CDR1 SGHVS, CDR2 FNYEAQ. CDR3: CASSFTEVGNTIYF. The CDR3 nucleotides are TGTGCCAGCAGCTTCACGGAAGTGGGAAACACCATATATTTT. Looking up the rest from reference TRBV7-6 and TRBJ1-3 gives the full variable domain: GAGVSQSPRYKVTKRGQDVALRCDPISGHVSLYWYRQALGQGPEFLTYFNYEAQQDKSGLPNDRFSAERPEGSISTLTIQRTEQRDSAMYRCASSFTEVGNTIYFGEGSWLTVV.

The chain has TRBV6-5 and TRBJ1-2, with D tentatively TRBD1 (5 bases). The length of the CDR3 is 14 residues. Germline V gene data show CDR1 as MNHEY and CDR2 as SVGAGI. With 2 bases removed from V and 7 bases from J, the gap between germline ends came to 14 bases. The CDR3 DNA sequence: TGTGCCAGCAGTTACCAGGGTACCTTCACTGGCTACACCTTC. Protein sequence: CASSYQGTFTGYTF.

CDR3 coding DNA: TGTGCCAGCAGCCAAGGGTTCGAAGAGACCCAGTACTTC. Amino acid sequence: CASSQGFEETQYF. The chain couples TRBV14 to TRBJ2-5; D not certain. There are 13 residues in the CDR3. Germline V gene data show CDR1 as SGHDN and CDR2 as FVKESK. The V and J ends lost 1 base and 3 bases respectively, with 6 bases between them.

Here the CDR3 reads CASSPSGGGDYEQYF. In DNA form, the CDR3 reads TGTGCCAGTAGTCCCTCTGGCGGGGGGGATTACGAGCAGTACTTC. The chain recombines TRBV19 with TRBJ2-7, with TRBD2 identical over 9 bases. Per germline, CDR1 LNHDA and CDR2 SQIVND (reference sequence). The CDR3 covers 15 residues. V lost 5 bases to trimming and J lost 4 bases; unmatched junction nucleotides: 9.

The chain has TRBV7-9 and TRBJ1-4, with D perhaps matching TRBD1 (5 bases). Germline-derived CDR1 and CDR2 are SEHNR and FQNEAQ (reference sequence). Trimming shortened V by 6 bases and J by 8 bases, and 10 bases separated the two germline ends. The CDR3 length is 12 residues. The CDR3 DNA sequence: TGTGCCAGCAGGGGGACGGAAGAAAAACTGTTTTTT. Amino acid sequence: CASRGTEEKLFF.

The chain links TRBV9 to TRBJ1-2; D ambiguous. The CDR3 sequence is 11 residues long. V was cut by 4 bases and J by 10 bases, with 11 bases left in between. Looked up from germline, CDR1 is SGDLS and CDR2 is YYNGEE. Written as DNA, the CDR3 is TGTGCCAGCAGCTTGGGGTGGGACTACACCTTC. This sequence encodes CASSLGWDYTF. The full variable domain, completed using reference TRBV9 and TRBJ1-2, is DSGVTQTPKHLITATGQRVTLRCSPRSGDLSVYWYQQSLDQGLQFLIQYYNGEERAKGNILERFSAQQFPDLHSELNLSSLELGDSALYFCASSLGWDYTFGSGTRLTVV.

V usage is TRBV4-1 and J usage is TRBJ2-1; tentatively, D is TRBD1 or TRBD2 (6 bases each). The CDR3 has 16 amino acids. CDR1 is MGHRA, CDR2 YSYEKL, per germline. The V and J ends lost 3 bases and 0 bases respectively, with 12 bases between them. The CDR3 loop reads CASSQGGLSSYNEQFF. As DNA, the CDR3 is TGCGCCAGCAGCCAGGGGGGCCTAAGCTCCTACAATGAGCAGTTCTTC.

The chain couples TRBV10-3 to TRBJ2-4; D possibly corresponds to TRBD2 (5 bases). V was trimmed by 2 bases and J by 0 bases, leaving 8 bases between them. Per germline, CDR1 ENHRY and CDR2 SYGVKD. The CDR3 runs 15 residues. The CDR3 region has the DNA TGTGCCATCAGTGAGGGGGAGATAGCCAAAAACATTCAGTACTTC. It encodes CAISEGEIAKNIQYF.

This chain uses TRBV11-2 with TRBJ2-1; D unresolved. The V gene's germline CDR1 is SGHAT and CDR2 FQNNGV. This CDR3 spans 14 amino acids. V lost 0 bases and J 6 bases, leaving 9 bases between the germline ends. In DNA form, the CDR3 reads TGTGCCAGCAGCTTAGAGTCTGGCCCCAATGAGCAGTTCTTC. Translating gives CASSLESGPNEQFF.

The genes are TRBV4-3 and TRBJ1-1; D perhaps matches TRBD1 (5 bases). This CDR3 contains 15 residues. CDR1 LGHNA and CDR2 YSLEER come from the germline V gene. V shed 0 bases and J shed 3 bases, with 11 bases lying between them. Written as DNA, the CDR3 is TGCGCCAGCAGCCAAGATTCAGGGAGCTACACTGAAGCTTTCTTT. This translates into CASSQDSGSYTEAFF.

The V gene is TRBV19, the J gene TRBJ2-5; D ambiguous. The end of the DNA aligns better with TRBJ2-7, so the J call may be wrong. CDR3 size: 13 residues. Germline V CDR1 and CDR2: LNHDA, SQIVND (reference sequence). The CDR3 region has the DNA TGTGCCAGTAGTATAGCGGACGGCGACGAGCAGTACTTC. Protein product: CASSIADGDEQYF.

The chain is built from TRBV10-2 and TRBJ2-7; possible D gene TRBD2, 5 bases. Germline V lookup: CDR1 WSHSY, CDR2 SAAADI. The CDR3 runs 13 residues. V gave up 3 bases and J gave up 4 bases, with 10 bases separating them. The CDR3 reads CASSDGPGYEQYF. The CDR3 coding sequence is TGCGCCAGCAGTGACGGTCCGGGGTACGAGCAGTACTTC.

The chain uses TRBV27 and TRBJ2-7, with a weak D call TRBD2 (6 bases). This CDR3 region has 12 residues. The V and J ends lost 3 bases and 5 bases respectively, with 8 bases between them. Germline-derived CDR1 and CDR2 are MNHEY and SMNVEV (reference sequence). CDR3 nucleotides: TGTGCCAGCAGTTTCGGGGGTGACGAGCAGTACTTC. Protein sequence: CASSFGGDEQYF.

The V call is TRBV7-6, the J call TRBJ2-7; D not resolved. The V gene lost 0 bases and the J gene lost 2 bases, with 2 bases spanning the gap. The CDR3 has 12 residues. The germline gives CDR1 SGHVS, CDR2 FNYEAQ. Here the CDR3 reads CASSLAAYEQYF. In DNA form, the CDR3 reads TGTGCCAGCAGCTTAGCCGCCTACGAGCAGTACTTC.

The chain links TRBV27 to TRBJ2-5; D might be TRBD2 (6 bases). The germline gives CDR1 MNHEY, CDR2 SMNVEV (reference sequence). This CDR3 spans 15 amino acids. Trimming removed 2 bases at V and 5 bases at J, with 15 bases between. The CDR3 nucleotides read TGTGCCAGCAGTTTAGAGGAGGGAGCTATTGAGACCCAGTACTTC. Translation gives CASSLEEGAIETQYF.

This chain uses TRBV19 with TRBJ2-2, with 7 bases fitting TRBD1. Looked up from germline, CDR1 is LNHDA and CDR2 is SQIVND (reference sequence). The J segment lost 3 bases and the V segment lost 5 bases, leaving 0 bases of the junction unmatched. This CDR3 contains 13 residues. In nucleotides, the CDR3 is TGTGCCAGTAGTGACAGGGACACCGGGGAGCTGTTTTTT. Protein sequence: CASSDRDTGELFF. The full variable domain, in which reference TRBV19 and TRBJ2-2 provide the parts outside the CDR3, is DGGITQSPKYLFRKEGQNVTLSCEQNLNHDAMYWYRQDPGQGLRLIYYSQIVNDFQKGDIAEGYSVSREKKESFPLTVTSAQKNPTAFYLCASSDRDTGELFFGEGSRLTVL.

The chain links TRBV2 to TRBJ1-1, with a weak D call TRBD1 (6 bases). The length of the CDR3 is 15 residues. Germline assignment: CDR1 SNHLY and CDR2 FYNNEI. V was shortened by 8 bases and J by 0 bases, with 16 bases between the two germline ends. CDR3 coding DNA: TGTGCCAGCGGGGGGGGCAGGCGTTTGAACACTGAAGCTTTCTTT. This sequence encodes CASGGGRRLNTEAFF.

The chain is built from TRBV4-3 and TRBJ1-2; 9 bases fit TRBD1. The trim removed 0 bases at V and 4 bases at J, leaving 9 bases unmatched. The germline V gene has CDR1 LGHNA and CDR2 YSLEER. The CDR3 is made up of 17 amino acids. The chain's CDR3 is CASSQDRGTGIGYGYTF. CDR3 DNA sequence: TGCGCCAGCAGCCAAGATAGGGGGACAGGGATTGGCTATGGCTACACCTTC.

The CDR3 region has the DNA TGTGCCAGCAGCACAGGGGGCAGCAATGAAAAACTGTTTTTT. This codes for CASSTGGSNEKLFF. The V gene is TRBV9, the J gene TRBJ1-4; 9 nucleotides align to TRBD1. Germline CDR1 reads SGDLS; CDR2 reads YYNGEE. The CDR3 has 14 amino acids. J was trimmed by 5 bases and V by 4 bases; bases with no gene match: 3.

V and J are TRBV5-1 and TRBJ1-6, with D perhaps TRBD1 (5 bases). V was pared by 0 bases and J by 7 bases, with 8 bases between. The CDR3 consists of 14 residues. Germline V gene sequence: CDR1 SGHRS, CDR2 YFSETQ. The CDR3 region has the DNA TGCGCCAGCAGCTTGGCTGGGGGGAATTCACCCCTCCACTTT. Translation: CASSLAGGNSPLHF.

The chain recombines TRBV7-9 with TRBJ1-6; 7 nucleotides agree with TRBD1. The J segment lost 7 bases and the V segment lost 5 bases, leaving 5 bases of the junction unmatched. CDR1 and CDR2 from the germline V gene are SEHNR and FQNEAQ (reference sequence). The CDR3 is 14 amino acids. The CDR3 is CASSPGGENSPLHF. The CDR3 DNA sequence: TGTGCCAGCAGCCCAGGGGGAGAGAATTCACCCCTCCACTTT.

V is TRBV7-3 and J is TRBJ2-7, with TRBD2 as a possible D gene (5 bases). Germline V gene data show CDR1 as SGHTA and CDR2 as FQGTGA. The CDR3 has 13 amino acids. Trimming removed 5 bases at V and 4 bases at J, with 12 bases between. CDR3 in amino acids: CASSPDWGYEQYF. The CDR3 coding sequence is TGTGCCAGCAGCCCGGACTGGGGTTACGAGCAGTACTTC.

V usage is TRBV13 and J usage is TRBJ1-2, with 10 bases lining up with TRBD1. The J segment lost 7 bases and the V segment lost 1 base, leaving 6 bases of the junction unmatched. The CDR3 sequence is 15 residues long. Germline values: CDR1 PRHDT, CDR2 FYEKMQ (reference sequence). Here the CDR3 reads CASSLVEGQGSGYTF. The CDR3 DNA sequence: TGTGCCAGCAGCTTAGTAGAGGGACAGGGGTCTGGCTACACCTTC.

The chain employs TRBV5-1 and TRBJ1-2, with TRBD1 identical over 9 bases. J gave up 1 base and V 0 bases, and 1 base lay outside the gene matches. This CDR3 spans 15 amino acids. CDR1 and CDR2 from the germline V gene are SGHRS and YFSETQ. The CDR3 reads CASSLGQGVNYGYTF. The CDR3 DNA is TGCGCCAGCAGCTTGGGACAGGGGGTTAACTATGGCTACACCTTC.

The CDR3 sequence: CASNRDGINNSPLHF. CDR3 coding DNA: TGTGCCAGCAACCGGGACGGCATAAATAATTCACCCCTCCACTTT. The rearrangement joins TRBV25-1 to TRBJ1-6, with a possible D match to TRBD1 (5 bases). V was clipped by 7 bases and J by 5 bases, with 15 bases between them. Germline assignment: CDR1 MGHDK and CDR2 SYGVNS. This CDR3 is built from 15 residues.

The chain carries TRBV5-5 and TRBJ2-1; a possible D gene is TRBD1 (5 bases). CDR1 SGHKS and CDR2 YYEKEE come from the germline V gene (reference sequence). The V gene lost 0 bases and the J gene lost 5 bases, with 12 bases spanning the gap. This CDR3 contains 15 residues. CDR3 coding DNA: TGTGCCAGCAGCTTGGCCCATTTAGGGGACAATGAGCAGTTCTTC. Its translation is CASSLAHLGDNEQFF. The full variable domain, in which reference TRBV5-5 and TRBJ2-1 provide the parts outside the CDR3, is DAGVTQSPTHLIKTRGQQVTLRCSPISGHKSVSWYQQVLGQGPQFIFQYYEKEERGRGNFPDRFSARQFPNYSSELNVNALLLGDSALYLCASSLAHLGDNEQFFGPGTRLTVL.

The rearrangement links TRBV2 to TRBJ1-1, with unresolved D. The CDR3 is 14 residues long. The V end was cut by 3 bases, the J end by 2 bases, with 10 bases between. The germline V gene encodes CDR1 SNHLY and CDR2 FYNNEI. CDR3 protein: CASSDKQLNTEAFF. The CDR3 DNA sequence: TGTGCCAGCAGTGACAAACAGCTAAACACTGAAGCTTTCTTT.